These T cell receptor beta chains were read from a single sample in a study of radiotherapy plus CTLA-4 blockade in lung cancer. Repertoires were generated with immunoSEQ multiplex PCR, while TCRdb's copy carries only in-frame clones and drops some. Of over 85,000 clones listed, approximately 75% were seen once; the top ten hold around 2.8%. Here the sequenced sample was peripheral blood, taken from a patient treated with radiotherapy plus ipilimumab. The source of these receptors is a human donor with non-small cell lung cancer who had a partial response to radiotherapy plus ipilimumab. Some clones in this sample may be carry-over from other donors' samples. The CDR3 runs from the conserved cysteine through the conserved F or W. The D gene is left open where the match is weak. Size tells how often a clone was seen (once, few, many) or the class of an expanded clone, and some rows leave it out.

size	J	V	D	CDR3	DNA
NA	TRBJ2-5	TRBV29-1	NA	CSAGHPGLVTETQYF	TGCAGCGCTGGACACCCGGGACTGGTTACAGAGACCCAGTACTTC
NA	TRBJ1-2	TRBV4-3	NA	CASSHGTDYGYTF	TGCGCCAGCAGCCATGGGACTGACTATGGCTACACCTTC
NA	TRBJ1-5	TRBV5-1	NA	CASSLEGDHSNQPQHF	TGCGCCAGCAGCTTGGAGGGGGACCATAGCAATCAGCCCCAGCATTTT
once	TRBJ2-7	TRBV4-2	NA	CASSQPRDYEQYF	TGTGCCAGCAGCCAACCGCGGGACTACGAGCAGTACTTC
NA	TRBJ2-7	TRBV11-2	TRBD2	CASSRSGTTIYEQYF	TGTGCCAGCAGCCGCTCCGGGACTACAATCTACGAGCAGTACTTC
NA	TRBJ2-1	TRBV28	NA	CASSAMGLRVQFF	TGTGCCAGCTCCGCGATGGGCCTGCGGGTGCAGTTCTTC
NA	TRBJ2-7	TRBV10-2	TRBD2	CASRTSGDTYEQYF	TGCGCCAGCAGGACTAGCGGGGATACCTACGAGCAGTACTTC
NA	TRBJ2-3	TRBV6-5	TRBD1	CASIRTGRTDTQYF	TGTGCCAGCATTAGGACAGGGCGCACAGATACGCAGTATTTT
few	TRBJ1-1	TRBV21-1	NA	CASSKPGRGWCTEAFF	TGTGCCAGCAGCAAACCGGGGAGGGGATGGTGCACTGAAGCTTTCTTT
once	TRBJ2-1	TRBV9	TRBD2	CASSVGDRLAGAGSEQFF	TGTGCCAGCAGCGTAGGCGATCGTCTAGCGGGAGCCGGGAGTGAGCAGTTCTTC
NA	TRBJ1-3	TRBV9	NA	CASSVAQDQGNTIYF	TGTGCCAGCAGCGTAGCACAGGACCAGGGAAACACCATATATTTT
many	TRBJ2-3	TRBV14	NA	CASSRVGADTQYF	TGTGCCAGCAGCCGGGTGGGAGCAGATACGCAGTATTTT
NA	TRBJ2-3	TRBV7-9	TRBD2	CASSSWGTSGGAVDTQYF	TGTGCCAGCAGCTCCTGGGGGACTAGCGGGGGGGCCGTAGATACGCAGTATTTT
once	TRBJ2-2	TRBV2	NA	CASSWTSNTGELFF	TGTGCCAGCAGTTGGACATCTAACACCGGGGAGCTGTTTTTT
NA	TRBJ1-1	TRBV11-3	TRBD1	CASSRGTGEGTEAFF	TGTGCCAGCAGCCGAGGGACAGGGGAGGGGACTGAAGCTTTCTTT
once	TRBJ1-5	TRBV2	NA	CASSVGGVGNQPQHF	TGTGCCAGCAGTGTAGGGGGTGTTGGCAATCAGCCCCAGCATTTT
NA	TRBJ2-3	TRBV15	TRBD2	CATSSRLAGGTDTQYF	TGTGCCACCAGCTCCCGACTAGCGGGGGGCACAGATACGCAGTATTTT
NA	TRBJ2-1	TRBV5-4	TRBD2	CASSLDLAGKNEQFF	TGTGCCAGCAGCTTGGACCTAGCGGGAAAGAATGAGCAGTTCTTC
NA	TRBJ2-5	TRBV7-2	NA	CASSLGAGLKTQYF	TGTGCCAGCAGCTTAGGGGCAGGGTTAAAGACCCAGTACTTC
NA	TRBJ2-2	TRBV5-1	TRBD2	CASRPLAQSTGELFF	TGCGCCAGCAGGCCACTAGCGCAAAGCACCGGGGAGCTGTTTTTT
NA	TRBJ2-1	TRBV20-1	TRBD1	CSAGTVDEQFF	TGCAGTGCTGGGACAGTCGATGAGCAGTTCTTC
NA	TRBJ1-1	TRBV6-5	NA	CASQLQGNTEAFF	TGTGCCAGCCAATTACAGGGGAACACTGAAGCTTTCTTT
NA	TRBJ1-5	TRBV19	TRBD1	CASSSTGGAQPQHF	TGTGCCAGTAGTAGCACAGGGGGGGCTCAGCCCCAGCATTTT
NA	TRBJ2-5	TRBV7-7	NA	CASSPTVEETQYF	TGTGCCAGCAGCCCGACAGTGGAAGAGACCCAGTACTTC
NA	TRBJ2-7	TRBV6-5	NA	CASSYLGLLEEQYF	TGTGCCAGCAGTTACCTCGGACTATTGGAGGAGCAGTACTTC